This T cell receptor (beta chain) was observed in a study of beta chain features in type 1 diabetes. Study observations and caveats: Moderately but significantly shorter TCRB CDR3s were found in Type 1 diabetes patients in all four CD4+ subsets. In patients and controls equally, PCR might favor templates that are shorter.

The isolated RNA, all of it, was reverse transcribed, so expressed TCRB transcripts were what got sequenced. Sequencing used immunoSEQ multiplex PCR; TCRdb keeps in-frame clones, though not all of them. The sample holds fewer than 300,000 clones, roughly 22% seen once. As for this clone: Its target is unknown.

Each of the sorted populations had a purity greater than 95%. Germline trimming cut 1 base from V and 4 bases from J; bases unmatched to any gene: 1. CDR3 size: 13 residues. Germline V gene lookup returns CDR1 SGDLS and CDR2 YYNGEE. The chain couples TRBV9 to TRBJ2-5; TRBD1 aligns across 7 bases. This receptor was taken from a woman in her thirties or forties with type 1 diabetes. Sequencing was done on a sample of naive CD4+ T cells from blood. The CDR3 coding sequence is TGTGCCAGCAGCGTAACAGGGGTAGAGACCCAGTACTTC. As protein: CASSVTGVETQYF.